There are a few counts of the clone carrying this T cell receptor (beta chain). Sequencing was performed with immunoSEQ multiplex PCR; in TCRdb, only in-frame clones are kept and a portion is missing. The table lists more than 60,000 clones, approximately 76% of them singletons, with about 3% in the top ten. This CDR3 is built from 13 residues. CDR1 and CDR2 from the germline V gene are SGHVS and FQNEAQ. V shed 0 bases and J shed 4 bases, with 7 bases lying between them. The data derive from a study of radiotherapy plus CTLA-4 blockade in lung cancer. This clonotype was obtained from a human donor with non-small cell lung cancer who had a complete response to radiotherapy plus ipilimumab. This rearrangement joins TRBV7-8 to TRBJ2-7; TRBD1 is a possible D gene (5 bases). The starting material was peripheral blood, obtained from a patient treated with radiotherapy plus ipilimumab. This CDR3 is CASSLARGYEQYF. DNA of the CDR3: TGTGCCAGCAGCTTAGCTAGGGGATACGAGCAGTACTTC.